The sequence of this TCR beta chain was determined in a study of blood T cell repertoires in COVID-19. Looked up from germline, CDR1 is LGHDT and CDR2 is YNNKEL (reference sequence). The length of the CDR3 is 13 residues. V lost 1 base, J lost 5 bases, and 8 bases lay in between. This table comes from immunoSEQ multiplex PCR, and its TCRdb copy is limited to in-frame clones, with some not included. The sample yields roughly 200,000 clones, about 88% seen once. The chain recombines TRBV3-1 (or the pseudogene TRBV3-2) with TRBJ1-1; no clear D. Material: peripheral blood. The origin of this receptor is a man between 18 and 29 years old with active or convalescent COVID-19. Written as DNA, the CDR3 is TGTGCCAGCAGCCAAGTGAGCACTACTGAAGCTTTCTTT. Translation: CASSQVSTTEAFF.